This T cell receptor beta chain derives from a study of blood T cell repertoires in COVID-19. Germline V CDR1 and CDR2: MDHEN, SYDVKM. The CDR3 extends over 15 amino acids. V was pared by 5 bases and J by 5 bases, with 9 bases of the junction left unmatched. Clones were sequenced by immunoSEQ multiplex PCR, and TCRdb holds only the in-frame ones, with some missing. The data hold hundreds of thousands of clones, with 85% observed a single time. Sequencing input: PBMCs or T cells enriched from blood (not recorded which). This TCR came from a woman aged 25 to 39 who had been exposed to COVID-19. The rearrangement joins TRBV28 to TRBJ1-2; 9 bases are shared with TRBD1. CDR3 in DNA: TGTGCCAGCAGTGCCCAGGGACAGGGTGTTTATGGCTACACCTTC. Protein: CASSAQGQGVYGYTF.